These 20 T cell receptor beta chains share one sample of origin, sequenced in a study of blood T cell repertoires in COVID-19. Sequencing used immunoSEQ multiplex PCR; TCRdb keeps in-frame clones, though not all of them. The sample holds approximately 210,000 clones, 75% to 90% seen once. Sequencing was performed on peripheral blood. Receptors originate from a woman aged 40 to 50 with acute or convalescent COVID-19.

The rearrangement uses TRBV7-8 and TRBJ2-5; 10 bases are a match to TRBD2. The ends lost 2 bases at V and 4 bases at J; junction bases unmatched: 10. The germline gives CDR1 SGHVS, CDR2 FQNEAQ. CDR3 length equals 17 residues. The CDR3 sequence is CASSLRPSGTSVETQYF. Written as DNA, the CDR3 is TGTGCCAGCAGCTTAAGGCCCTCCGGGACTAGCGTAGAGACCCAGTACTTC. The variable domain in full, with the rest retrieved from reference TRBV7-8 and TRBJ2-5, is GAGVSQSPRYKVAKRGQDVALRCDPISGHVSLFWYQQALGQGPEFLTYFQNEAQLDKSGLPSDRFFAERPEGSVSTLKIQRTQQEDSAVYLCASSLRPSGTSVETQYFGPGTRLLVL.

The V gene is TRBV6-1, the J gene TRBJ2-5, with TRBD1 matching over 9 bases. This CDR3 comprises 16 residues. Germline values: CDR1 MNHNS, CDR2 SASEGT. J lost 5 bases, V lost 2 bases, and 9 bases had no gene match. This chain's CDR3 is CASSERRDRALETQYF. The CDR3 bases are TGTGCCAGCAGTGAAAGGCGGGACAGGGCTCTGGAGACCCAGTACTTC.

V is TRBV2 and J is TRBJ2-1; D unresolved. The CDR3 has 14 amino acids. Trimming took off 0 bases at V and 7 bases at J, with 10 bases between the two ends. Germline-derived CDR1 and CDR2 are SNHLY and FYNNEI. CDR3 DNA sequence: TGTGCCAGCAGTGAAGCCTTTGGTAGAAATGAGCAGTTCTTC. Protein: CASSEAFGRNEQFF.

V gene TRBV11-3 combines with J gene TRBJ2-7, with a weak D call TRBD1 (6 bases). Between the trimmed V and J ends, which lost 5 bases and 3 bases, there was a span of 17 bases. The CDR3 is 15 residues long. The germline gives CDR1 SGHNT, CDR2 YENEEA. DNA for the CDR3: TGTGCCAGCAGCCGACCCCGACAGGCGATCTACGAGCAGTACGTC. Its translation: CASSRPRQAIYEQYV.

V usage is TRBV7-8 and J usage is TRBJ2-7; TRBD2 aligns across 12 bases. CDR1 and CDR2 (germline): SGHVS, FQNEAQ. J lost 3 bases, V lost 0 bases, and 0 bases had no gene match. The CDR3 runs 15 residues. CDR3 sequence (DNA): TGTGCCAGCAGCTTAGCACTAGCGGGGGGCTACGAGCAGTACGTC. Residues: CASSLALAGGYEQYV.

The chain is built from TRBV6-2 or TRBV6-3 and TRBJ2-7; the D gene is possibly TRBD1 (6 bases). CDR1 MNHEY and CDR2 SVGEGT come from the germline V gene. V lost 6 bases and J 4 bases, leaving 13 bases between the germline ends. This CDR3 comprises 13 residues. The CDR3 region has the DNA TGTGCCAGCAGCCCGATCACAGGGTACGAGCAGTACGTC. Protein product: CASSPITGYEQYV.

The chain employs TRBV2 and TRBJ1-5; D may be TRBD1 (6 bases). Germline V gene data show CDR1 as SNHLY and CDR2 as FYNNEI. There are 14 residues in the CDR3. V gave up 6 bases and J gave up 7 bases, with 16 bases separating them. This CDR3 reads CASSEQGIGQPQHF. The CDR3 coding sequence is TGTGCCAGCAGCGAACAGGGAATCGGCCAGCCCCAGCATTTT.

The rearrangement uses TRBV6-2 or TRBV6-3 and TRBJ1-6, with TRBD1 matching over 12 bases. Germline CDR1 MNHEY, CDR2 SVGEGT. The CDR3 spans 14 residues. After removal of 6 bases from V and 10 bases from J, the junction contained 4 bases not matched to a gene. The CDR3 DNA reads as TGTGCCAGCAGCCCGGGGACAGGGGGCTCACCCCTCCACTTT. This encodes CASSPGTGGSPLHF.

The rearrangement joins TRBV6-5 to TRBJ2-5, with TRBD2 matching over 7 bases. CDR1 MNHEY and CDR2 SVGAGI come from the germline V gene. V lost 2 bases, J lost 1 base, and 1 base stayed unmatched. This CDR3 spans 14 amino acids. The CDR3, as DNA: TGTGCCAGCAGTTACAGCGGGATCCAAGAGACCCAGTACTTC. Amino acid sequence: CASSYSGIQETQYF.

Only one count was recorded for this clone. CDR3 in amino acids: CASSLGPRGGPSGNTIYF. The DNA of the CDR3 is TGCGCCAGCAGCTTGGGCCCGCGGGGGGGCCCCTCTGGAAACACCATATATTTT. The rearrangement links TRBV5-1 to TRBJ1-3; D is perhaps TRBD1 (6 bases). Trimming took 0 bases from V and 0 from J, leaving 16 bases between them. In germline, CDR1 is SGHRS, CDR2 YFSETQ. The CDR3 covers 18 residues.

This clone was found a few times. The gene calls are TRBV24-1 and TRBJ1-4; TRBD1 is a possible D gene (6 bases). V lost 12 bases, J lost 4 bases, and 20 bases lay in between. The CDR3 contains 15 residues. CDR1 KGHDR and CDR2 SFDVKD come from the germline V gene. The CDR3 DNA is TGTGCCTACCAAGCCCCGGGGGGCCTTAATGAAAAACTGTTTTTT. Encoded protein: CAYQAPGGLNEKLFF.

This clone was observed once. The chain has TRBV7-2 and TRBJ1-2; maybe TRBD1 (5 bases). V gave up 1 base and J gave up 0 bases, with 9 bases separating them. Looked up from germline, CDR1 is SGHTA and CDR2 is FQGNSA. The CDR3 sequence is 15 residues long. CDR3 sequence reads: CASSLVRAANYGYTF. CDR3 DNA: TGTGCCAGCAGCTTAGTCAGGGCAGCTAACTATGGCTACACCTTC.

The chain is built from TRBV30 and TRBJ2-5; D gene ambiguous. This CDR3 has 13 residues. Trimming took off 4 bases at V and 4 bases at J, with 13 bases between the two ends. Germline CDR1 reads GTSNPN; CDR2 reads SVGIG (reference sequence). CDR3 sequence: CAWTPGSTETQYF. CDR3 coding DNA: TGTGCCTGGACCCCAGGATCTACAGAGACCCAGTACTTC.

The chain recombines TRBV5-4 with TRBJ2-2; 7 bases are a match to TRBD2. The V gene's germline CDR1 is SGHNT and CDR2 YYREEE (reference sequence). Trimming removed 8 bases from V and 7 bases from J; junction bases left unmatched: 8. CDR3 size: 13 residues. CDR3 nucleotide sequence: TGTGCCAGTCGGGAGGAGCGCCACGGGGAGCTGTTTTTT. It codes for CASREERHGELFF.

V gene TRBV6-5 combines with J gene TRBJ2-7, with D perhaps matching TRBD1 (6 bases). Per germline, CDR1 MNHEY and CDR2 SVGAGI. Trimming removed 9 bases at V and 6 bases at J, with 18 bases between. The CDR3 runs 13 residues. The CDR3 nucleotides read TGTGCCAGTTCCTTTTCAGGGGCCCGCGAGCAGTACGTC. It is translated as CASSFSGAREQYV.

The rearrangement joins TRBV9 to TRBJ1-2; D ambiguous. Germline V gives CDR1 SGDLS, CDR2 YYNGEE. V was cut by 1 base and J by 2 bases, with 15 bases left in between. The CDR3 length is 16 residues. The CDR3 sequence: CASSVIPGGGNYGYTF. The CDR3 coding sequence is TGTGCCAGCAGCGTAATCCCCGGCGGAGGAAACTATGGCTACACCTTC.

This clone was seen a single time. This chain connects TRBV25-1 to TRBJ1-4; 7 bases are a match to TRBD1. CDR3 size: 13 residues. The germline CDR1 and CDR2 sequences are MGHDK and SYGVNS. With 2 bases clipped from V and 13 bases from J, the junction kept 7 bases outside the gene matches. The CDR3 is CASSEGSRDRLFF. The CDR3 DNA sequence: TGTGCCAGCAGTGAAGGCTCACGGGACAGACTGTTTTTT.

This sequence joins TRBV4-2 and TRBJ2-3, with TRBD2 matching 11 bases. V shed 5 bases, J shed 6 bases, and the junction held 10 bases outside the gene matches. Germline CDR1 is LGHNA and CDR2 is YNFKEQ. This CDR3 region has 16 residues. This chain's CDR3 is CASSGSSGGAWDTQYF. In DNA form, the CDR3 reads TGTGCCAGCAGCGGCAGTAGCGGGGGGGCGTGGGATACGCAGTATTTT.

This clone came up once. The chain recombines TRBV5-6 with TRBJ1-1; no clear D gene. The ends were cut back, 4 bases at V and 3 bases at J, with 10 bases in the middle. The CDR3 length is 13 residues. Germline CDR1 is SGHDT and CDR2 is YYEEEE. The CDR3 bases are TGTGCCAGCAGCACTGTTCGATACACTGAAGCTTTCTTT. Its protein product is CASSTVRYTEAFF. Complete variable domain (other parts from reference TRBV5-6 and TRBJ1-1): DAGVTQSPTHLIKTRGQQVTLRCSPKSGHDTVSWYQQALGQGPQFIFQYYEEEERQRGNFPDRFSGHQFPNYSSELNVNALLLGDSALYLCASSTVRYTEAFFGQGTRLTVV.

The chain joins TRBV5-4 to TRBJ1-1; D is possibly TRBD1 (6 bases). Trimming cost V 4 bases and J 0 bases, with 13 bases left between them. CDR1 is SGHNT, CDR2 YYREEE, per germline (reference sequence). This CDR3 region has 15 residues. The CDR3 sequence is CASSPRTDMNTEAFF. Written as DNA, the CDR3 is TGTGCCAGCAGCCCCCGGACAGACATGAACACTGAAGCTTTCTTT.